This T cell receptor beta chain was observed in a study of control samples from healthy donors and cancer patients. This CDR3 has 17 amino acids. Germline-derived CDR1 and CDR2 are SGHAT and FQNNGV. V lost 3 bases to trimming and J lost 2 bases; unmatched junction nucleotides: 9. TCRdb keeps only in-frame clones here, not all; method: immunoSEQ multiplex PCR. Of approximately 100,000 clones in the sample, 90% were seen once. The gene calls are TRBV11-2 and TRBJ2-1; 8 bases fit TRBD2. Sequencing was performed on blood. The TCR originated in a woman aged 18-29 years in good health. CDR3 region: CASSFPSSGGAYNEQFF. CDR3 sequence (DNA): TGTGCCAGCAGCTTCCCCTCTTCGGGGGGGGCCTACAATGAGCAGTTCTTC.